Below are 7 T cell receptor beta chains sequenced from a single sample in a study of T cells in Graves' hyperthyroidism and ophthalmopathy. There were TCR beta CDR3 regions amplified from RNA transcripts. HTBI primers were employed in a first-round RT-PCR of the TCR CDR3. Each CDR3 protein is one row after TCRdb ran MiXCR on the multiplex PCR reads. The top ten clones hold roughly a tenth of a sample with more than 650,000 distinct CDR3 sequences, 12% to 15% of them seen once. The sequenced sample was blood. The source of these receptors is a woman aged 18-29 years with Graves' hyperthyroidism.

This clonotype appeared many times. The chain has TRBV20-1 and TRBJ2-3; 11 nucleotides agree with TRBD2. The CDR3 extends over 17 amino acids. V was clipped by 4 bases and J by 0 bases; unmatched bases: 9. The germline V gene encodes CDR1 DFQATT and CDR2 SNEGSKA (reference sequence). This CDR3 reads CSAKILAGGLSTDTQYF. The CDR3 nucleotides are TGCAGTGCTAAGATCCTAGCGGGAGGACTTAGCACAGATACGCAGTATTTT.

The CDR3 bases are TGTGCCAGCAGCTCCGGGACACCAAGGGGCGATCAGCCCCAGCATTTT. This encodes CASSSGTPRGDQPQHF. The J gene is TRBJ1-5, the V gene TRBV7-2; possible D gene TRBD1, 6 bases. Germline CDR1 reads SGHTA; CDR2 reads FQGNSA. V was cut by 4 bases and J by 5 bases, with 18 bases left in between. The CDR3 has 16 amino acids.

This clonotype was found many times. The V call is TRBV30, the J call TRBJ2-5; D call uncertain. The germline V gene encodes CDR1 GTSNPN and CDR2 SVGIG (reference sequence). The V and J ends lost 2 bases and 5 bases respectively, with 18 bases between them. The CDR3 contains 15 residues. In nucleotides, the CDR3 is TGTGCCTGGAGTTCTATCCTGGCCGCGAGGGAGACCCAGTACTTC. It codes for CAWSSILAARETQYF.

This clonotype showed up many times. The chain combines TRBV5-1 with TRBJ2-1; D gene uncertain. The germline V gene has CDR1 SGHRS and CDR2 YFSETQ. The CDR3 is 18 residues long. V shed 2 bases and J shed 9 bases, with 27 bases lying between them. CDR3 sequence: CASSLNKERCNPTVEQFF. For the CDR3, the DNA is TGCGCCAGCAGCTTAAATAAGGAACGGTGTAATCCCACGGTTGAGCAGTTCTTC.

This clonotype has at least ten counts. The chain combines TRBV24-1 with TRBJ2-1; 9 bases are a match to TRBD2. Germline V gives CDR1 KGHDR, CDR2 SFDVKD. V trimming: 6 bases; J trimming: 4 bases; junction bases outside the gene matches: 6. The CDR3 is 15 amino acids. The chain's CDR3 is CATSPHAGGYNEQFF. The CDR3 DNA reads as TGTGCCACCAGTCCTCACGCGGGAGGGTACAATGAGCAGTTCTTC.

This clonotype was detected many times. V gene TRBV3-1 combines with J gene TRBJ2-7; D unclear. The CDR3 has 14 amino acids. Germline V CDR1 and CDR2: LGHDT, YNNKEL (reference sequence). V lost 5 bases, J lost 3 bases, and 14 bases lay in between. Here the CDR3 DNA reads TGTGCCAGCAGCTCAACCATAAACAGCTACGAGCAGTACTTC. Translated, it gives CASSSTINSYEQYF.

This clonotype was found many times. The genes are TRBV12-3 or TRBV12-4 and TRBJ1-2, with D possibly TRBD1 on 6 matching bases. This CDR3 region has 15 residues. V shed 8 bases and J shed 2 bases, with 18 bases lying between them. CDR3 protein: CASAQARGWNYGYTF. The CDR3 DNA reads TGTGCCAGCGCCCAAGCCAGGGGCTGGAACTATGGCTACACCTTC.